A selection of T cell receptor beta chains follows, all from one sample in a study of early T cells in non-severe SARS-CoV-2 infection. TCRdb reprocessed the 5' RACE reads with MiXCR, giving one entry per CDR3 protein. The sample records tens of thousands of distinct CDR3 sequences, about a tenth being singletons. The sample in question was whole blood, obtained at baseline. Every receptor here comes from an adult who was a healthcare worker with PCR-confirmed SARS-CoV-2 infection or an uninfected control (not recorded which). CDR3s include the opening cysteine and the closing phenylalanine or tryptophan. D genes are given only for firm matches. A clone size is listed for some rows: how often the clone was seen (once, few, many), or a class if it is expanded.

cdr3_aa cdr3_nt j_call clone_size v_call d_call
CASSLTANTEAFF TGCGCCAGCAGCCTAACAGCTAACACTGAAGCTTTCTTT TRBJ1-1 - TRBV5-1 -
CASSIQQGGGEKLFF TGTGCCAGTAGTATTCAGCAGGGCGGAGGTGAAAAACTGTTTTTT TRBJ1-4 few TRBV19 -
CATHRGVYNEQFF TGTGCCACCCACAGGGGAGTATACAATGAGCAGTTCTTC TRBJ2-1 - TRBV28 TRBD1
CASPLGQCSYEQYF TGTGCCAGCCCCTTAGGACAGTGCTCCTACGAGCAGTACTTC TRBJ2-7 - TRBV9 -
CASSSGDSAYEQYF TGTGCCAGCAGCTCGGGGGACAGTGCCTACGAGCAGTACTTC TRBJ2-7 - TRBV7-3 -
CASSPYGYNQPQHF TGTGCCAGTAGCCCCTATGGGTACAATCAGCCCCAGCATTTT TRBJ1-5 - TRBV19 -
CASSFGTSGDTQYF TGCGCCAGCAGCTTCGGGACTAGTGGAGATACGCAGTATTTT TRBJ2-3 few TRBV5-1 TRBD2
CASSLDRAPPGFQYF TGTGCCAGCAGCCTGGACAGGGCACCTCCGGGTTTCCAGTACTTC TRBJ2-5 many TRBV3-1 TRBD1
CSADRGVDTQYF TGCAGCGCCGACAGGGGGGTGGATACGCAGTATTTT TRBJ2-3 few TRBV29-1 TRBD1
CASRAGQGPYEQYF TGTGCCAGCAGGGCCGGACAGGGACCCTACGAGCAGTACTTC TRBJ2-7 - TRBV5-4 TRBD1
CASSPLGQGTYEQYF TGTGCCAGCAGTCCCCTCGGACAGGGTACCTACGAGCAGTACTTC TRBJ2-7 many TRBV12-3/TRBV12-4 TRBD1
CASSLSGAEQFF TGCGCCAGCAGCCTGTCAGGGGCTGAGCAGTTCTTC TRBJ2-1 few TRBV5-1 -
CASSPTRVSTDTQYF TGTGCCAGCAGCCCGACCAGAGTCAGCACAGATACGCAGTATTTT TRBJ2-3 - TRBV5-6 -
CASTVFAVEDTQYF TGTGCCAGCACCGTCTTTGCAGTGGAAGATACGCAGTATTTT TRBJ2-3 - TRBV7-2 -
CSARDLRGGLYEQYF TGCAGTGCTAGAGATCTTCGCGGCGGCTTGTACGAGCAGTACTTC TRBJ2-7 - TRBV20-1 -
CASSFLPGGLSEQFF TGTGCCAGCAGCTTTTTACCAGGGGGCCTGAGCGAGCAGTTCTTC TRBJ2-1 - TRBV5-5 TRBD1
CASSLRGPYGYTF TGTGCCAGCAGTTTGCGGGGACCTTATGGCTACACCTTC TRBJ1-2 - TRBV12-3/TRBV12-4 -
CSASPSSGYTF TGCAGTGCTAGCCCTTCGTCCGGCTACACCTTC TRBJ1-2 few TRBV20-1 -
CSVGGGQAADTQYF TGCAGCGTTGGGGGGGGACAGGCAGCAGATACGCAGTATTTT TRBJ2-3 - TRBV29-1 -
CASSQRRLGVTANTEAFF TGCGCCAGCAGCCAACGACGGCTAGGGGTCACAGCGAACACTGAAGCTTTCTTT TRBJ1-1 - TRBV4-1 -
CAWSLQTNQPQHF TGTGCCTGGAGTTTACAGACCAATCAGCCCCAGCATTTT TRBJ1-5 few TRBV30 -
CASSRGTGANVLTF TGCGCCAGCTCCAGGGGGACTGGGGCCAACGTCCTGACTTTC TRBJ2-6 many TRBV10-1 TRBD1
CASFNLYGNEQFF TGTGCCAGCTTCAACCTCTACGGGAATGAGCAGTTCTTC TRBJ2-1 - TRBV18 -
CASSLYRPLSSYNSPLHF TGTGCCAGCAGTTTATACCGTCCACTCAGCTCCTATAATTCACCCCTCCACTTT TRBJ1-6 - TRBV27 -
CASSFRSGSNSGELFF TGTGCCAGCAGCTTCCGGAGCGGGAGTAATAGCGGGGAGCTGTTTTTT TRBJ2-2 few TRBV11-3 TRBD2
CASSLSGGRPDTQYF TGTGCCAGCAGCCTTAGCGGGGGGCGGCCAGATACGCAGTATTTT TRBJ2-3 - TRBV6-6 TRBD2
CSARRPVRETQYF TGCAGTGCTCGAAGACCGGTCCGAGAGACCCAGTACTTC TRBJ2-5 - TRBV20-1 -